One TCR beta chain is described in this entry. This sample is drawn from a study of blood T cell repertoires in COVID-19. Profiled with immunoSEQ multiplex PCR; TCRdb holds only in-frame clones, not every one. The sample carries some 200,000 clones, about 87% recorded once. Unmatched junction bases numbered 7, after V lost 5 bases and J lost 2 bases. Germline lookup yields CDR1 SGHTA and CDR2 FQGNSA. The CDR3 spans 16 residues. This sequence originates from a man between 40 and 49 years old with active or convalescent COVID-19. Material for sequencing was peripheral blood. The chain links TRBV7-2 to TRBJ2-3; 10 nucleotides agree with TRBD2. CDR3 region: CASSPWTSGSTDTQYF. The CDR3, as DNA: TGTGCCAGCAGCCCCTGGACTAGCGGATCCACAGATACGCAGTATTTT.